The TCR beta chain under discussion was sequenced for a study of cytomegalovirus exposure and HLA in healthy donors. Primers for the PCR totalled 60 Vbeta and 13 Jbeta. In the original analysis: About 88 million unique TCR beta chains, about 11 million of them shared, were counted by a later analysis. Assay used: immunoSEQ multiplex PCR; TCRdb lists only in-frame clones, some missing. V and J calls and clone size are copied from that table; D and trimming were computed from the DNA. There are tens of thousands of clones in the sample, with 3% to 4% held by the top ten. Germline lookup yields CDR1 ENHRY and CDR2 SYGVKD. The CDR3 length is 14 residues. V was shortened by 4 bases and J by 0 bases, with 10 bases between the two germline ends. Overall study results and limits: For TCR beta chains, V- and J-gene trimming was later linked to a missense DCLRE1C variant.

As regards this clone: The antigen is unknown.

The clonotype originates from a male donor in good health and CMV-seronegative. Sequencing was carried out using PBMCs. The chain is built from TRBV10-3 and TRBJ2-7; tentatively, D is TRBD1 (5 bases). The CDR3 reads CAISAQGGSYEQYF. The CDR3 nucleotides are TGTGCCATCAGTGCTCAGGGTGGCTCCTACGAGCAGTACTTC.